One sample yielded the 27 T cell receptor beta chains listed below, sequenced in a study of T-cell memory formation after mild COVID-19. MiXCR, applied by TCRdb to the 5' RACE reads, yields one record per CDR3 protein. The sample carries about 260,000 distinct CDR3 sequences, 8.2% recorded once. The sequencing input was PBMCs or a T cell subset sorted from them (not recorded which). These receptors originate from a man aged 18 to 30 who had mild COVID-19 (a few samples of this study predate the infection). Cell type and time point are not known.

This clonotype showed up just a few times. The J gene is TRBJ2-1, the V gene TRBV7-2; D is perhaps TRBD2 (6 bases). This CDR3 spans 15 amino acids. Trimming pared 5 bases from V and 0 bases from J, leaving 11 bases between. The germline CDR1 and CDR2 sequences are SGHTA and FQGNSA. CDR3 nucleotides: TGTGCCAGCAGCCGGGACTGGAGCTCCTACAATGAGCAGTTCTTC. Protein sequence: CASSRDWSSYNEQFF.

In this sample, this clonotype turned up a few times. The rearrangement joins TRBV10-1 to TRBJ2-3; TRBD2 matches at 9 bases. The CDR3 spans 15 residues. Trimming cost V 2 bases and J 2 bases; bases outside gene matches: 2. CDR1 is WNHNN and CDR2 is SYGVQD in the germline V gene (reference sequence). DNA of the CDR3: TGCGCCAGCAGTGAGGTAGCGGGGGTCACAGATACGCAGTATTTT. Its translation: CASSEVAGVTDTQYF.

This clonotype has more than one count but fewer than ten. V gene TRBV5-1 combines with J gene TRBJ2-1, with D uncertain. Trimming cost V 5 bases and J 5 bases, with 11 bases left between them. The length of the CDR3 is 13 residues. Germline V gene data show CDR1 as SGHRS and CDR2 as YFSETQ. In DNA form, the CDR3 reads TGCGCCAGCAGAACGGGTGGGAACAATGAGCAGTTCTTC. Encoded protein: CASRTGGNNEQFF.

This clonotype was seen more than once but under ten times. The J gene is TRBJ2-3, the V gene TRBV11-3; possibly TRBD2 for D (5 bases). This CDR3 has 14 residues. The V gene's germline CDR1 is SGHNT and CDR2 YENEEA. V was pared by 1 base and J by 4 bases, with 9 bases between. CDR3 nucleotides: TGTGCCAGCAGCTTAGCAGGACTTCCAGATACGCAGTATTTT. Its translation is CASSLAGLPDTQYF.

This clonotype was seen only a few times. The V and J genes are TRBV20-1 and TRBJ1-2; 8 positions match TRBD1. Germline CDR1 is DFQATT and CDR2 is SNEGSKA (reference sequence). The CDR3 is 11 residues long. The CDR3 nucleotides are TGCAGGACAGGGGACTACTATGGCTACACCTTC. It is translated as CRTGDYYGYTF.

This clonotype came up a few times. The V call is TRBV10-2, the J call TRBJ2-5, with TRBD2 matching 9 bases. The CDR3 runs to 15 residues. The V gene end was trimmed by 5 bases and the J gene end by 1 base; junction bases not matched to a gene: 5. Germline lookup yields CDR1 WSHSY and CDR2 SAAADI. CDR3 in DNA: TGCGCCAGCAGTCCCCTAGCGGGGACCCAAGAGACCCAGTACTTC. It translates to CASSPLAGTQETQYF.

CDR3 in DNA: TGTGCCAGCAGTTTAGGTCGGCTAGGGGAGCAGTACGTC. Protein: CASSLGRLGEQYV. The chain combines TRBV12-3 or TRBV12-4 with TRBJ2-7; D not resolved. V shed 1 base and J shed 7 bases, with 11 bases lying between them. The CDR3 is 13 amino acids.

This rearrangement joins TRBV20-1 to TRBJ1-5, with D possibly being TRBD1 (5 bases). Per the germline V gene, CDR1 is DFQATT and CDR2 is SNEGSKA (reference sequence). V was shortened by 6 bases and J by 3 bases, with 18 bases between the two germline ends. The CDR3 is made up of 15 amino acids. The CDR3 protein is CSANQTVGLNQPQHF. In nucleotides, the CDR3 is TGCAGTGCCAATCAGACAGTGGGCCTCAATCAGCCCCAGCATTTT.

This clonotype was counted at least ten times. This chain joins TRBV19 and TRBJ2-5; 7 bases line up with TRBD2. Per the germline V gene, CDR1 is LNHDA and CDR2 is SQIVND (reference sequence). J was trimmed by 5 bases and V by 7 bases; bases with no gene match: 10. The CDR3 is 14 residues long. CDR3 sequence: CASKRDSGRETQYF. As DNA, the CDR3 is TGTGCCAGTAAGAGGGACTCCGGGAGGGAGACCCAGTACTTC.

The table lists this clonotype with a few counts. The chain carries TRBV6-5 and TRBJ1-4; D gene unclear. The CDR3 is 15 amino acids. V lost 0 bases to trimming and J lost 8 bases, with 13 bases between them. Germline CDR1 and CDR2: MNHEY and SVGAGI. The CDR3 loop is CASSYSGQSGEKLFF. The CDR3 DNA sequence: TGTGCCAGCAGTTACTCGGGTCAGAGTGGGGAAAAACTGTTTTTT.

Ten or more counts support this clonotype. The J gene is TRBJ2-1, the V gene TRBV5-1; no reliable D call. Trimming pared 4 bases from V and 0 bases from J, leaving 11 bases between. This CDR3 spans 15 amino acids. CDR1 is SGHRS, CDR2 YFSETQ, per germline. The CDR3: CASSASESSYNEQFF. CDR3 DNA sequence: TGCGCCAGCAGCGCCTCAGAAAGCTCCTACAATGAGCAGTTCTTC.

The CDR3 reads CATSVSGYNEQFF. CDR3 nucleotide sequence: TGTGCCACCAGTGTGTCAGGTTACAATGAGCAGTTCTTC. This chain links TRBV24-1 with TRBJ2-1; no definite D call. The CDR3 loop spans 13 amino acids. Germline V gene lookup returns CDR1 KGHDR and CDR2 SFDVKD. V dropped 5 bases and J dropped 4 bases, with 8 bases sitting between them.

In this sample, this clonotype turned up a few times. V and J are TRBV5-1 and TRBJ2-1; tentatively, D is TRBD1 or TRBD2 (5 bases each). The CDR3 runs to 13 residues. V dropped 4 bases and J dropped 6 bases, with 11 bases sitting between them. Germline CDR1 and CDR2: SGHRS and YFSETQ. CDR3 bases: TGCGCCAGCAGCGCCCAGGGAGCCAATGAGCAGTTCTTC. Translation gives CASSAQGANEQFF.

This chain uses TRBV18 with TRBJ2-2, with D hard to call. Between the trimmed V and J ends, which lost 3 bases and 7 bases, there was a span of 9 bases. CDR1 is KGHSH, CDR2 LQKENI, per germline. The CDR3 covers 13 residues. The CDR3 coding sequence is TGTGCCAGCTCACCTATCGGGCACGGGGAGCTGTTTTTT. Amino acids: CASSPIGHGELFF.

There are many counts of this clonotype. The V and J genes are TRBV5-1 and TRBJ2-7, with TRBD2 matching over 7 bases. V lost 4 bases and J lost 4; bases outside the gene matches: 11. The length of the CDR3 is 15 residues. Germline V gene lookup returns CDR1 SGHRS and CDR2 YFSETQ. The CDR3 coding sequence is TGCGCCAGCAGCCTAGCGGCGGGGAAGGAGTACGAGCAGTACGTC. This encodes CASSLAAGKEYEQYV.

This chain joins TRBV4-2 and TRBJ2-7; D may match TRBD1 or TRBD2 (5 bases each). Trimming pared 1 base from V and 1 base from J, leaving 17 bases between. Germline CDR1 is LGHNA and CDR2 is YNFKEQ. The CDR3 loop spans 17 amino acids. The CDR3 DNA follows: TGTGCCAGCAGCCAAGTCCCGGACTTCAGGGCTTCCTACGAGCAGTACTTC. The encoded protein is CASSQVPDFRASYEQYF.

This clonotype was seen repeatedly, ten times or more. V usage is TRBV28 and J usage is TRBJ1-6; TRBD1 matches 8 bases. The CDR3 contains 15 residues. Trimming removed 5 bases from V and 10 bases from J; junction bases left unmatched: 10. From germline, CDR1 is MDHEN and CDR2 SYDVKM. CDR3 DNA sequence: TGTGCCAGCAGTCCCCGCCGGGACAGGAACTCACCCCTCCACTTT. Its protein product is CASSPRRDRNSPLHF.

This chain uses TRBV4-3 with TRBJ2-1; TRBD2 matches 11 bases. Germline loops: CDR1 LGHNA, CDR2 YSLEER. The CDR3 has 16 amino acids. Trimming took 0 bases from V and 9 from J; bases not matched to a gene: 7. The chain's CDR3 is CASSQDWLAGGREQFF. CDR3 bases: TGCGCCAGCAGCCAAGACTGGTTAGCGGGGGGGCGTGAGCAGTTCTTC.

In this sample, this clonotype turned up a few times. The chain carries TRBV20-1 and TRBJ1-2, with a possible D match to TRBD1 (5 bases). Germline values: CDR1 DFQATT, CDR2 SNEGSKA (reference sequence). V lost 0 bases to trimming and J lost 6 bases, with 20 bases between them. This CDR3 comprises 16 residues. CDR3 amino acids: CSARDVDQGWYDGYTF. CDR3 nucleotide sequence: TGCAGTGCTAGAGATGTGGACCAGGGATGGTATGATGGCTACACCTTC.

The chain uses TRBV9 and TRBJ1-1; the match to TRBD1 covers 7 bases. With 3 bases clipped from V and 11 bases from J, the junction kept 10 bases outside the gene matches. The CDR3 has 13 residues. Germline CDR1 and CDR2: SGDLS and YYNGEE. The CDR3 protein is CASSAYRGQRAFF. CDR3 DNA sequence: TGTGCCAGCAGCGCGTATCGGGGACAGAGGGCTTTCTTT.

This clonotype came up many times. The genes are TRBV5-1 and TRBJ1-1, with D uncertain. The CDR3 spans 14 residues. Trimming cost V 0 bases and J 0 bases, with 6 bases left between them. Germline loops: CDR1 SGHRS, CDR2 YFSETQ. CDR3 bases: TGCGCCAGCAGCTTGGGCGACCTGAACACTGAAGCTTTCTTT. Amino acids: CASSLGDLNTEAFF.

This clonotype was seen only a few times. The rearrangement links TRBV12-3 or TRBV12-4 to TRBJ1-4; no clear D. The V gene lost 7 bases and the J gene lost 8 bases, with 23 bases spanning the gap. This CDR3 spans 16 amino acids. The CDR3 sequence is CASTYSVGARDEKLFF. In nucleotides, the CDR3 is TGTGCCAGCACTTATTCTGTCGGTGCTAGAGACGAAAAACTGTTTTTT.

This clonotype showed up many times. The chain links TRBV20-1 to TRBJ2-3; D possibly corresponds to TRBD2 (6 bases). The V gene lost 5 bases and the J gene lost 4 bases, with 13 bases spanning the gap. Germline V gives CDR1 DFQATT, CDR2 SNEGSKA (reference sequence). The CDR3 consists of 13 residues. CDR3 residues: CSALRGWADTQYF. The CDR3 nucleotides are TGCAGTGCTCTCCGGGGGTGGGCAGATACGCAGTATTTT.

In this sample, this clonotype turned up a few times. The chain links TRBV5-8 to TRBJ1-2; the D gene is possibly TRBD1 (5 bases). The V and J ends lost 2 bases and 4 bases respectively, with 15 bases between them. In germline, CDR1 is SGHTS, CDR2 YDEGEE. This CDR3 contains 15 residues. DNA of the CDR3: TGTGCCAGCAGCTTTTGGGCCAGGGAGATCTATGGCTACACCTTC. Its protein product is CASSFWAREIYGYTF.

This clonotype was observed a handful of times. V usage is TRBV20-1 and J usage is TRBJ1-5; D remains unclear. V was cut by 6 bases and J by 4 bases, with 22 bases left in between. CDR1 and CDR2 (germline): DFQATT, SNEGSKA (reference sequence). This CDR3 spans 16 amino acids. CDR3 region: CSAIRAAGYWNQPQHF. CDR3 bases: TGCAGTGCGATCCGGGCCGCGGGGTATTGGAATCAGCCCCAGCATTTT.

This clonotype was detected only a few times. DNA of the CDR3: TGTGCCAGCAGTTACTCACGGGGATCCGGCTACACCTTC. Residues: CASSYSRGSGYTF. This chain connects TRBV6-5 to TRBJ1-2; D ambiguous. Per germline, CDR1 MNHEY and CDR2 SVGAGI. V dropped 0 bases and J dropped 8 bases, with 10 bases sitting between them. The CDR3 is 13 residues long.

This chain connects TRBV7-9 to TRBJ2-6; tentative D call: TRBD1 (6 bases). CDR1 is SEHNR and CDR2 is FQNEAQ in the germline V gene (reference sequence). This CDR3 is 16 amino acids long. The V gene lost 5 bases and the J gene lost 0 bases, with 11 bases spanning the gap. The CDR3 sequence: CASSDGQSSGANVLTF. In nucleotides, the CDR3 is TGTGCCAGCAGCGACGGACAGAGCTCTGGGGCCAACGTCCTGACTTTC.